This T cell receptor beta chain came from a study of cytomegalovirus exposure and HLA in healthy donors (dated by TCRdb to about 2017). Context from the whole study: An earlier analysis of roughly 630 of the donors reported 250 to 300 Gb of sequence data and around 120 million unique TCR beta sequences from about 180 million T cells. Approximately 300 gigabases of sequencing data and around 90 million unique TCR sequences made up an early release that covered some 640 HLA-typed donors. Of the 300 to 500 genotyped donors, 75% to 85% were placed in the genetic ancestry cluster associated with self-reported Caucasian donors. The aim of the study was to test whether cataloging public T cell receptors could identify signatures of past pathogen exposure. Using immunosequencing, the study profiled T cell repertoires from around 670 subjects and related those repertoires to cytomegalovirus serostatus. Along with the roughly 700-subject first cohort, a separate validation cohort of around 110 different subjects was used. High-throughput TCR immunosequencing, statistical association of individual TCRs with disease status, and machine learning were combined to predict cytomegalovirus infection status. To study patterns of TCR occurrence, a later analysis re-analyzed previously published TCR beta repertoires from hundreds of donors and added high-resolution HLA genotyping. Rather than drawing on any new phenotypic data, the later analysis identified candidate immune exposures from TCR beta sequences and the way those sequences occurred across donors. To decide whether each TCR beta V gene segment behaved as functional or pseudogenic, an earlier analysis of approximately 590 of the donors relied on high-throughput TCR beta sequencing. Donor age, sex, ethnicity and CMV serostatus were compiled together with the repertoire data. A later genetic analysis used genome-wide SNP genotypes for about three fifths of the 666 donors, treating that subset as a discovery cohort. All discovery cohort repertoires had been generated using a single sequencing platform. Both class I and class II loci were covered by HLA typing, at four-digit resolution. The number of typed donors differed by locus: roughly 629-640 for A, B, C, DRB1 and DQB1; 500 to 550 for DQA1; around 580 for DPA1; and about 450 for DPB1. Four to six DR-DQ haplotypes were handled as single units for association and clustering, since linkage in the cohort was strong. On average, around 240,000 unique TCR beta nucleotide sequences were sequenced per donor among 398 genotyped donors of the cohort, with roughly 18% of those sequences being non-productive. Broad study findings and their caveats: Presence/absence analyses assumed roughly uniform sequencing depth across donors, an assumption that may not hold. Because counts were too low, approximately 18 rarely observed V segments, including chromosome 9 orphons, were excluded from the earlier analysis of some 540 of the donors. In a later analysis, TCR association rates were found to vary across HLA loci, with the most associated TCRs seen for DRB1 alleles and the fewest for HLA-C alleles. In a later analysis, HLA-associated TCR beta chains were found to be more clonally expanded and to have lower generation probabilities than equally common non-associated chains. Because the 87-base-pair reads could not distinguish some IMGT-functional V segments, including TRBV6-2 and TRBV6-3, those segments were excluded. In a later genetic analysis, a missense DCLRE1C variant was associated with V-gene and J-gene trimming of TCR beta chains, and the association was replicated in an independent cohort. In vitro tests confirmed that a few of the cytomegalovirus-associated TCR beta chains recognize cytomegalovirus antigens. A total of 150 to 200 TCR beta chains were listed by the study as associated with cytomegalovirus. A further reported finding was that TCR beta sequences accurately predicted the HLA-A and HLA-B alleles for most subjects in the first cohort. A later analysis reported that several top co-occurrence clusters appeared linked to parvovirus B19, influenza, CMV and Epstein-Barr virus. Because some donors lacked HLA typing at each locus, the association tests relied only on the typed subset. A later analysis associated about 17,000 TCR beta sequences with specific HLA alleles at a false discovery rate of 0.05. Immune exposure information for the cohort was limited to CMV serostatus. The classifier was reported to diagnose cytomegalovirus status with high specificity and sensitivity in both the original cohort and the validation cohort. According to a later genetic analysis, donors in an Asian-associated ancestry cluster had fewer N-insertions in productive TCRs than the approximately 610-donor mean. The sequencing pipeline was judged likely to have produced a cluster of highly shared sequence variants as a technical artifact. Most TCR sequences were observed very rarely across donors, whereas some public TCRs were present in many individuals. The cohort was sequenced for TCR beta chains only, and without alpha or paired-chain data the features that could be detected were limited. Correlated functional status among segregating V segments might reflect linkage disequilibrium, but an unknown experimental factor could not be ruled out. The authors suggested that the approach could potentially be extended to other disease states and immunological phenotypes. An earlier analysis of approximately 500 of the donors showed that most TCR beta V segments appeared in productive rearrangements either about 90% or about 30% of the time, which broadly matched IMGT annotations. Most CMV-associated TCR beta chains appeared to be HLA-restricted in a later analysis, and the HLA associations seemed to be driven largely by CMV exposure. Assigning TCR associations to individual alleles was difficult when HLA alleles, especially DR and DQ, strongly co-occurred.

Libraries were made using the immunoSEQ multiplex PCR assay. For the multiplex PCR, a mixture combining 60 forward primers for TCR Vbeta segments and 13 reverse primers for TCR Jbeta segments was used. The CDR3 region of rearranged TCR beta genes was amplified from genomic DNA with a multiplex PCR assay. Amplified TCR beta libraries were sequenced as 87-base-pair reads on the Illumina HiSeq System. Under the source paper's analysis protocol: In a later analysis, approximately 74 million unique TCR beta chains were counted across the roughly 610 repertoires, and roughly 11 million of these chains were shared by at least two donors. A nearest-neighbor algorithm error-corrected the raw reads and collapsed the reads into unique sequences, merging closely related sequences to remove PCR and sequencing errors. To assign V, D and J gene segments, CDR3 sequences were aligned to IMGT reference sequences. For a sequence to be retained, a match of at least six nucleotides to both a V gene segment and a J gene segment was required. Rearrangements were classified as productive when the CDR3 lacked stop codons and remained in frame with V and J, and all other rearrangements were classified as non-productive. CDR3 was defined by IMGT convention, running from the second conserved V-encoded cysteine to the conserved J-encoded phenylalanine. The earlier analysis of roughly 590 of the donors excluded sequences that lacked an unambiguous match to a single V gene segment. In an earlier analysis of about 590 of the donors, a V segment was called functional when productive rearrangements were above 56.7%, and segregating when the standard deviation between donors exceeded 5%. A statistical classification framework was built to diagnose cytomegalovirus status from the catalog of TCR beta chain sequences. V and J gene assignment, in a later analysis, came from comparing TCR nucleotide sequences with IMGT/GENE-DB human TR gene sequences. The TCRdist pipeline was used in a later analysis to assign CDR3 sequences and most-parsimonious VDJ recombination scenarios. In a later analysis, each TCR beta chain was defined by its CDR3 amino acid sequence together with its V-gene family, and reads without a unique V-gene family were excluded. As a way to deal with suspected cross-contamination and a sequencing artifact, a later analysis dropped roughly 600 nucleotide sequences that were highly shared and had low generation probability. In a later analysis, a clonal expansion index was calculated for each public chain from normalized within-repertoire ranks of inferred template counts. In a later analysis, generation probabilities were computed with a VDJ recombination model fitted to out-of-frame rearrangements, and the resulting probabilities were checked against IGoR. In a later analysis, hypergeometric tests were used to score TCR-TCR, TCR-HLA and TCR-CMV co-occurrence, with a repertoire-size bias correction applied to TCR pairs. In a later analysis, false discovery rates were estimated by permuting HLA or CMV assignments 20 times. In a later analysis, co-occurring TCRs were grouped with DBSCAN, and TCRdist sequence similarity was added when clustering was performed within HLA-allele-positive subsets. For co-occurrence clustering, repertoires with fewer than 30,000 or more than 120,000 public chains were excluded, along with about five repertoires with anomalous nucleotide sharing. This is the immuneACCESS table as TCRdb keeps it, with only in-frame sequences that have V and J called. A part of the clones is gone; compared with another copy, unresolved V genes explain less than half, and the rest is unexplained. For V, J and clone size, that table is used; D and trimming come from the DNA. This specimen's table enumerates around 76,000 clones. The leading ten clones occupy about 0.83% of the sample.

Concerning this clone: Its cognate antigen has yet to be identified.

The CDR3 starts with the cysteine, ends with the phenylalanine, and has 14 residues. The only DNA kept is the CDR3, 42 bases in frame from the first base. V loses 3 bases of germline sequence and J loses 7 bases, and the interval between the two ends is 15 bases. The germline V gene (reference sequence) provides CDR1 LNHDA and CDR2 SQIVND. The cohort comprised some 700 healthy bone marrow donors. Cohort members were all nominally healthy when sampled, although unrecorded immune exposures were likely present. The donor tested CMV seronegative and was one of the 352 seronegative cohort members. Every donor gave a peripheral blood sample, and the peripheral blood mononuclear cells from that sample were used for TCR beta sequencing. The Qiagen DNeasy Blood Extraction Kit was used to extract genomic DNA from the blood cell samples.

This receptor was obtained from a boy aged 5-17 years in good health and CMV-seronegative. The sample was PBMCs. This sequence uses TRBV19 and TRBJ1-1; the D gene is not confidently resolved. The nucleotides read TGTGCCAGTAGTATGGTATCAGAATCCCGTGAAGCTTTCTTT. Its protein reads: CASSMVSESREAFF.